This T cell receptor (beta chain) originates from a study of cytomegalovirus exposure and HLA in healthy donors. The table lists this clone with a few counts. Researchers ran the PCR with 60 Vbeta and 13 Jbeta primers. Repertoires were generated with immunoSEQ multiplex PCR, while TCRdb's copy carries only in-frame clones and drops some. The sample has 80,000 or so clones; under 65% are singletons. This sequence originates from a male donor in good health and CMV-seropositive. Sequenced: PBMCs.

CDR3: CASSSGTSDSYNSPLHF. CDR3 DNA sequence: TGTGCCAGCAGCTCCGGGACTTCGGACTCCTATAATTCACCCCTCCACTTT. The J gene is TRBJ1-6, the V gene TRBV5-4, with D maybe TRBD1 (5 bases). V lost 3 bases and J lost 0, with 13 bases in between. The CDR3 runs to 17 residues. CDR1 and CDR2 from the germline V gene are SGHNT and YYREEE (reference sequence).